What follows is one T cell receptor (beta chain) and its context. The germline V gene has CDR1 SGHTA and CDR2 FQGTGA. CDR3 length equals 15 residues. V lost 5 bases and J lost 4; bases outside the gene matches: 6. This specimen belongs to a study of T-cell reconstitution after alpha-beta-depleted transplantation in children. A library of TCRbeta sequences, prepared with unique molecular identifiers, was generated. TCRdb used MiXCR to reprocess the PCR reads, holding one entry per CDR3 protein. In the table there are almost 400,000 distinct CDR3 sequences, roughly 22% of which are singletons. Sequenced here: PBMCs from the stem cell graft donor, sampled from the stem cell graft. V gene TRBV7-3 combines with J gene TRBJ2-2; 8 positions agree with TRBD2. The receptor's source is a human donor who donated a stem cell graft to a child with acute myeloid leukemia. The CDR3 protein is CASSTNSGTTGELFF. The CDR3 nucleotides read TGTGCCAGCAGCACTAATAGCGGGACCACCGGGGAGCTGTTTTTT.